The clone carrying this T cell receptor beta chain was seen just once. Its target is not known. The data belong to a study of EBV T-cell therapy then PD-1 blockade in nasopharyngeal carcinoma. The method was immunoSEQ multiplex PCR; TCRdb's version includes in-frame clones alone and lacks a portion of them. This table holds around 20,000 clones, 84% found once. The time point: 266 days after commencement of treatment, after nivolumab therapy. Sample treatment: AdE1-LMPpoly-expanded autologous EBV-specific T-cell therapy followed by anti-PD-1 nivolumab. Germline V CDR1 and CDR2: SNHLY, FYNNEI. The length of the CDR3 is 13 residues. The V end was cut by 6 bases, the J end by 6 bases, with 12 bases between.

The rearrangement uses TRBV2 and TRBJ1-5; D is ambiguous. The source of this sequence is a man aged 35 to 55 with nasopharyngeal carcinoma. The sequences come from CD8+ T cells from blood, collected at approximately day 250 from a patient whose treatment included autologous EBV-specific T cells and nivolumab. Here the CDR3 DNA reads TGTGCCAGCAGGGCCTCCCGGGGTCAGCCCCAGCATTTT. Its translation is CASRASRGQPQHF.